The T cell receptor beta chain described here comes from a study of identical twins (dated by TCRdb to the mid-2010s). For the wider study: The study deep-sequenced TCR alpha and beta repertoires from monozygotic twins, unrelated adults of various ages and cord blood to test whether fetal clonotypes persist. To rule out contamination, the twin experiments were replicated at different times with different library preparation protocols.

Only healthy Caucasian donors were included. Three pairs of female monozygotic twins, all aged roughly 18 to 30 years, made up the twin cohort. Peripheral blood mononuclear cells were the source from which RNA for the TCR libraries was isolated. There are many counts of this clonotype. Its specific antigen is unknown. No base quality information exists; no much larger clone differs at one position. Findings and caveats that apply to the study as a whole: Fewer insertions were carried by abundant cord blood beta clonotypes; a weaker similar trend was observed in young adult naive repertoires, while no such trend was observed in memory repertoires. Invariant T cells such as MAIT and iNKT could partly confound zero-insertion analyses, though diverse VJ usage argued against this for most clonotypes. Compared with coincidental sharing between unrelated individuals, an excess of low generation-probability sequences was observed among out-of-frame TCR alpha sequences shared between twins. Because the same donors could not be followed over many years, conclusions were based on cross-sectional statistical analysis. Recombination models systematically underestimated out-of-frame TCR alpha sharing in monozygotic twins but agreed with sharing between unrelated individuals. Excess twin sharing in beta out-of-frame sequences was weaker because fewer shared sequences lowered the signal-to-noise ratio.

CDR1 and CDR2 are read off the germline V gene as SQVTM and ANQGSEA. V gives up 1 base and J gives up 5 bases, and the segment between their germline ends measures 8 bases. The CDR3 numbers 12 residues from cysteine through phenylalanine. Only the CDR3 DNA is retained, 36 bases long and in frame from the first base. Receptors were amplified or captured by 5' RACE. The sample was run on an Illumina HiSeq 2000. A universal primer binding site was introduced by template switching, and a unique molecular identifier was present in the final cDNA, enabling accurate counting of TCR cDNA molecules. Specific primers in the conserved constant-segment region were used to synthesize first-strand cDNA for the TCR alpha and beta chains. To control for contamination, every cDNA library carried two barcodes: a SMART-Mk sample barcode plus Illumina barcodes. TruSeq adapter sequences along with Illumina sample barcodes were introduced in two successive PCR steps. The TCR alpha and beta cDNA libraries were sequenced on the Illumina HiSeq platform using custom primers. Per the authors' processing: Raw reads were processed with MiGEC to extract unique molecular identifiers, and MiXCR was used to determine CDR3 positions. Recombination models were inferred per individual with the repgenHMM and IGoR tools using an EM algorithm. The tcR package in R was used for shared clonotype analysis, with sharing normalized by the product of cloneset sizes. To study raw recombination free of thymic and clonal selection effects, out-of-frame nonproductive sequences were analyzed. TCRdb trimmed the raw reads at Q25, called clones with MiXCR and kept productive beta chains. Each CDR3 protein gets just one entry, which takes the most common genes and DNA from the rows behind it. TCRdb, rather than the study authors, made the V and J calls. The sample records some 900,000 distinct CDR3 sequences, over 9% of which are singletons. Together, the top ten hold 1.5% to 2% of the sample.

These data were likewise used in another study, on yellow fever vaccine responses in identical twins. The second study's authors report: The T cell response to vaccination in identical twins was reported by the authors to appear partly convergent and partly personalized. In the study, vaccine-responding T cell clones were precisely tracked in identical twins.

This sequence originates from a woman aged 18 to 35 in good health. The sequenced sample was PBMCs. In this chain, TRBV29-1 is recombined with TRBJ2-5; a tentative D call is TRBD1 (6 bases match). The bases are TGCAGCGTTGAAGCCCAGGGGGAGACCCAGTACTTC. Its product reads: CSVEAQGETQYF.